These 10 T cell receptor beta chains came from one sample sequenced in a study of T cells in Graves' hyperthyroidism and ophthalmopathy. Amplification of TCR beta CDR3 regions was performed using RNA transcripts as template. The TCR CDR3 was amplified in a first-round RT-PCR using the HTBI primer set. Via MiXCR, TCRdb re-called the multiplex PCR reads, giving one row per CDR3 protein. The sample has 300,000 to 400,000 distinct CDR3 sequences, about 15% seen once; the top ten hold 15% to 20%. What was sequenced was blood. These receptors were collected from a woman aged 25 to 45 with Graves' ophthalmopathy.

In its sample, this clonotype was seen a few times. Since a much larger clone is just one base distant, this may be a read error. The chain is built from TRBV28 and TRBJ1-1; 8 positions match TRBD1. Germline loops: CDR1 MDHEN, CDR2 SYDVKM. This CDR3 is built from 16 residues. The CDR3 bases are TGTGCCAGCAGCCTACCTCGGACAGGGTTGAACGCTGAAGCTTTCTTT. Translating gives CASSLPRTGLNAEAFF.

In this sample, this clonotype turned up many times. The chain is built from TRBV2 and TRBJ1-5; possibly TRBD1 for D (5 bases). Germline lookup yields CDR1 SNHLY and CDR2 FYNNEI. This CDR3 is built from 16 residues. V gave up 2 bases and J gave up 5 bases, with 16 bases separating them. CDR3 coding DNA: TGTGCCAGCAGTGAATCGGGGCAGGTACTCCATCAGCCCCAGCATTTT. As protein: CASSESGQVLHQPQHF. Drawing the rest from reference TRBV2 and TRBJ1-5, the complete variable domain is EPEVTQTPSHQVTQMGQEVILRCVPISNHLYFYWYRQILGQKVEFLVSFYNNEISEKSEIFDDQFSVERPDGSNFTLKIRSTKLEDSAMYFCASSESGQVLHQPQHFGDGTRLSIL.

This clonotype was seen a few times. V and J are TRBV19 and TRBJ1-5, with D possibly matching TRBD1 (6 bases). V shed 6 bases and J shed 7 bases, with 22 bases lying between them. CDR1 is LNHDA, CDR2 SQIVND, per germline (reference sequence). The CDR3 covers 16 residues. The DNA for the CDR3 is TGTGCCAGTAGGCGAGCTGAACGGGGGGGCAGACAGCCCCAGCATTTT. This translates into CASRRAERGGRQPQHF.

This clonotype was observed a handful of times. The chain recombines TRBV3-1 with TRBJ1-6; D unclear. The germline CDR1 and CDR2 sequences are LGHDT and YNNKEL (reference sequence). The CDR3 contains 17 residues. Trimming pared 0 bases from V and 7 bases from J, leaving 16 bases between. CDR3 in DNA: TGTGCCAGCAGCCAAGATTTAGTGACTACTACAAATTCACCCCTCCACTTT. Its translation: CASSQDLVTTTNSPLHF.

This sequence joins TRBV2 and TRBJ2-2; TRBD1 agrees at 7 bases. The germline gives CDR1 SNHLY, CDR2 FYNNEI. The CDR3 loop spans 16 amino acids. J gave up 6 bases and V 8 bases, and 15 bases lay outside the gene matches. In DNA, the CDR3 is TGTGCCAGCCGACCCGAGGGACAGAGGAAACCCGGGGAGCTGTTTTTT. This codes for CASRPEGQRKPGELFF.

This clonotype was observed at least ten times. The V call is TRBV11-3, the J call TRBJ2-2, with D perhaps matching TRBD2 (5 bases). The CDR3 sequence is 18 residues long. CDR1 is SGHNT, CDR2 YENEEA, per germline. V was cut by 4 bases and J by 7 bases, with 25 bases left in between. The CDR3 sequence: CASSSPVSGIPPIGELFF. CDR3 coding DNA: TGTGCCAGCAGCTCCCCTGTCTCGGGGATACCGCCCATCGGGGAGCTGTTTTTT.

In nucleotides, the CDR3 is TGTGCCAGCAGCTTGTCGGTTGAGGATTTCTATGGCTACACCTTC. Amino acids: CASSLSVEDFYGYTF. The rearrangement joins TRBV5-6 to TRBJ1-2; no reliable D call. Germline CDR1 SGHDT, CDR2 YYEEEE. Trimming took off 1 base at V and 4 bases at J, with 14 bases between the two ends. The CDR3 has 15 residues.

This clonotype was seen a handful of times. This chain links TRBV7-8 with TRBJ1-3; weak D call: TRBD1 (5 bases). V dropped 1 base and J dropped 0 bases, with 22 bases sitting between them. The CDR3 is made up of 20 amino acids. Germline CDR1 SGHVS, CDR2 FQNEAQ. CDR3 amino acids: CASSLVRGVFSTFSGNTIYF. In DNA form, the CDR3 reads TGTGCCAGCAGCTTAGTTCGGGGGGTATTTTCTACCTTCTCTGGAAACACCATATATTTT.

This clonotype was seen at least ten times. The chain is built from TRBV30 and TRBJ1-1; 9 bases map to TRBD1. CDR3 size: 17 residues. Germline V gene sequence: CDR1 GTSNPN, CDR2 SVGIG (reference sequence). V gave up 5 bases and J gave up 5 bases; unmatched junction bases: 18. CDR3 loop: CAWGVSLTGQGGTEAFF. As DNA, the CDR3 is TGTGCCTGGGGGGTATCATTAACGGGACAGGGAGGGACTGAAGCTTTCTTT.

The chain couples TRBV19 to TRBJ2-3, with D perhaps TRBD2 (6 bases). In germline, CDR1 is LNHDA, CDR2 SQIVND (reference sequence). The CDR3 sequence is 15 residues long. V lost 1 base, J lost 2 bases, and 10 bases lay in between. The CDR3 protein is CASSIGAGNTDTQYF. The CDR3 coding sequence is TGTGCCAGTAGTATAGGTGCGGGGAACACAGATACGCAGTATTTT.